Listed below are T cell receptor beta chains from one sample, sequenced in a study of blood T cell repertoires in COVID-19. TCRdb keeps only in-frame clones here, not all; method: immunoSEQ multiplex PCR. The data show roughly 190,000 clones, about four fifths seen once. The sample comprised peripheral blood. All receptors derive from a human donor with acute or convalescent COVID-19. The donor label of this sample is uncertain. Each CDR3 is given without its conserved first and last residue. The D gene is left open where the match is weak. A row's size may be missing; if present it is once, few, many or a size class.

CDR3 protein,CDR3 length,V gene,D gene,clone size
ASSLNPDGRT,10,TRBV7-2,.,.
ASTTEDRAGNTIY,13,TRBV9,TRBD1,.
ASSYSSSGRGEQF,13,TRBV6-5,TRBD2,.
ASRPFMNTEAF,11,TRBV19,.,.
AVRGPGGDQPQH,12,TRBV6-5,.,.
ASSLETDTRNGYT,13,TRBV5-1,.,.
ATRQDRGYEQY,11,TRBV25-1,TRBD1,.
ASSYRRNQPQH,11,TRBV6-5,.,.
ACSAASGLADTQY,13,TRBV5-1,TRBD2,.
SVEEQGQGYT,10,TRBV29-1,.,.
ASSIGGQLIYEQY,13,TRBV19,.,.
ASRLTGAGNTIY,12,TRBV5-1,TRBD1,.
ASSQEGDRGEAF,12,TRBV4-1,TRBD1,.
ASSSDPTSGGASSYNEQF,18,TRBV7-6,TRBD2,.
ASSLGTGVLSDTQY,14,TRBV7-9,TRBD1,.
ASSPLGLGTYGYT,13,TRBV11-2,.,.
ASSEGGRAGANVLT,14,TRBV25-1,.,.
ASSLWGQGSQETQY,14,TRBV7-6,TRBD1,.
ASSVDRRTEQY,11,TRBV27,.,.
ASSLAGERSGAF,12,TRBV5-1,.,.
ASSQGGGALSGSPLH,15,TRBV3-1/TRBV3-2,.,.
ASSGDSGGELF,11,TRBV7-2,.,.
ASSSFQTSALLEQY,14,TRBV28,TRBD2,.
ASSLGGLTGQPQH,13,TRBV6-5,.,once
ASSSSSLIQETQY,13,TRBV5-1,.,.
AWSVGGDGYT,10,TRBV30,.,.
ASTYRVNTEAF,11,TRBV5-1,.,.
SVGQLVWGYT,10,TRBV29-1,TRBD1,few
ASSSGQGHTGELF,13,TRBV18,TRBD1,.
ASSPGLAVSNEQF,13,TRBV7-7,.,.
ASSPLRGTGVKNIQY,15,TRBV4-1,TRBD1,.
ASSLERDEQY,10,TRBV5-1,.,.
ASSVGQGADTGELF,14,TRBV9,TRBD1,.
ASNREFNYGYT,11,TRBV9,.,.
ASGRDSNTGELF,12,TRBV2,TRBD1,.
ASRRAGWVRFGNTEAF,16,TRBV2,.,few
ASSPRDNAYGYT,12,TRBV18,.,.
ARSYEQY,7,TRBV27,.,.
ASSQEGGGNTEAF,13,TRBV3-1/TRBV3-2,.,once
AISESRGGNTIY,12,TRBV10-3,.,.
ASSGGLGDSRKQY,13,TRBV28,.,.
ASIWDRDLLNTGELF,15,TRBV19,TRBD1,.
ASSWDRGNTEAF,12,TRBV5-4,TRBD1,.
ASRPTGANEKLF,12,TRBV28,TRBD1,.
ASSTGQGNTEAF,12,TRBV7-9,TRBD1,.